These T cell receptor beta chains were read from a single sample in a study of T cell repertoires in cytomegalovirus infection. MiXCR, run by TCRdb on the reads, gives a single entry per CDR3 protein. The sample gives approximately 630,000 distinct CDR3 sequences, around 24% of which show up once; around 7.6% is in the top ten. The specimen sequenced was CD8+ T cells from PBMCs. These receptors were collected from a human donor in good health (CMV status not recorded). Some clones in this sample may be carry-over from other donors' samples. Each CDR3 is given with its conserved first and last residue. Fields, in order: D gene, clone size, V gene, J gene, CDR3 DNA, CDR3 protein. The D gene is left open where the match is weak. Size tells how often a clone was seen (once, few, many) or the class of an expanded clone, and some rows leave it out.

TRBD1	once	TRBV18	TRBJ1-5	TGTACCAGCTCACCAGCAATGGACAGGGTCAATCAGCCCCAGCATTTT	CTSSPAMDRVNQPQHF
NA	few	TRBV28	TRBJ2-5	TGTGCCAGCAGTTTAACCCTGGACAATTACCTGGAGACCCAGTACTTC	CASSLTLDNYLETQYF
TRBD2	many	TRBV6-2/TRBV6-3	TRBJ2-1	TGTGCCAGCAGTTACCTCGGACTAGCGGGGGGGAGTGAGCAGTTCTTC	CASSYLGLAGGSEQFF
TRBD1	few	TRBV29-1	TRBJ2-1	TGCAGCGTTTTCAGGGGGCTGTCCTACAATGAGCAGTTCTTC	CSVFRGLSYNEQFF
NA	NA	TRBV29-1	TRBJ2-1	TGCAGCGTTGAGAAAGCTTCCCCGTCGGGTGAGCAGTTCTTC	CSVEKASPSGEQFF
NA	many	TRBV6-5	TRBJ1-2	TGTGCCAGCAGTTACACGAGTCGGCGGGCAGGGCCTGGCGCTGGCTACACCTTC	CASSYTSRRAGPGAGYTF
NA	few	TRBV7-8	TRBJ2-7	TGTGCCAGCAGCTCCTCGACTTCCTACGAGCAGTACTTC	CASSSSTSYEQYF
NA	few	TRBV20-1	TRBJ1-5	TGCAGTGCTAGAGATTTCGCAGGGGCGGGTCAGCCCCAGCATTTT	CSARDFAGAGQPQHF
TRBD1	NA	TRBV9	TRBJ1-2	TGTGCCAGCAGCGCCGGGACAGGGGGCGCCCCGGGCTACACCTTC	CASSAGTGGAPGYTF
NA	few	TRBV20-1	TRBJ2-5	TGCAGCCCAATCCCCAGGTCTCAAGAGACCCAGTACTTC	CSPIPRSQETQYF
NA	few	TRBV19	TRBJ1-1	TGTGCCAGTAGTATAACCACCATCGGAACTGAAGCTTTCTTT	CASSITTIGTEAFF
TRBD1	few	TRBV10-3	TRBJ1-6	TGTGCCATCAGTCCACAGGGGGCAAATAATTCACCCCTCCACTTT	CAISPQGANNSPLHF
TRBD1	few	TRBV11-2	TRBJ2-7	TGTGCCAGCAGCTTATCCAGGGGGCATGCTAACGAGCAGTACTTC	CASSLSRGHANEQYF
NA	NA	TRBV29-1	TRBJ2-1	TGCAGCGCCCACGACGCGAGCTCCTACAATGAGCAGTTCTTC	CSAHDASSYNEQFF
NA	many	TRBV7-8	TRBJ1-4	TGTGCCAGCAGCCCTCCGTCGGGGGAAAAACTGTTTTTT	CASSPPSGEKLFF
TRBD1	few	TRBV6-2/TRBV6-3	TRBJ1-1	TGTGCCAGCAGACACTGGACAGGGACTGAAGCTTTCTTT	CASRHWTGTEAFF
NA	many	TRBV15	TRBJ2-7	TGTGCCACCAGCAGATACAGGGATCGTAGCGAGCAGTACTTC	CATSRYRDRSEQYF
NA	many	TRBV6-5	TRBJ2-5	TGTGCCAGCAGTTACTCGTCTAGCGAAGAGACCCAGTACTTC	CASSYSSSEETQYF
NA	NA	TRBV20-1	TRBJ2-2	TGCAGTGTCCTCATGGGGGAGCTGTTTTTT	CSVLMGELFF
TRBD1	NA	TRBV6-2/TRBV6-3	TRBJ2-7	TGTGCCAGCAGTCCCCCCGCGGGACAGGGGGCTGAGCAGTACTTC	CASSPPAGQGAEQYF
NA	few	TRBV4-1	TRBJ1-2	TGCGCCAGCAGCCAAGATGAGGGCAGGACTATCTATGGCTACACCTTC	CASSQDEGRTIYGYTF
NA	few	TRBV25-1	TRBJ2-5	TGTGCCAGCGGAGGGGTGGACCGAAGAGAGACCCAGTACTTC	CASGGVDRRETQYF
TRBD2	many	TRBV7-6	TRBJ2-5	TGTGCCAGCAGCTTAGTTCCAGCGGGGTTGAGAGAGACCCAGTACTTC	CASSLVPAGLRETQYF
NA	few	TRBV7-2	TRBJ2-1	TGTGCCAGCAACAAAAGCGCCACACCCTACAATGAGCAGTTCTTC	CASNKSATPYNEQFF
TRBD2	NA	TRBV27	TRBJ2-5	TGTGCCAGCAGTTTATGGGGATCAGCGGGGGGTCTTCCGGAGACCCAGTACTTC	CASSLWGSAGGLPETQYF
NA	NA	TRBV10-3	TRBJ2-7	TGTGCCATCACCACCAGGTCCCCACCTGCCTACGAGCAGTACTTC	CAITTRSPPAYEQYF
NA	NA	TRBV7-9	TRBJ2-4	TGTGCCAGCAGCGCGAGCCAAAACATTCAGTACTTC	CASSASQNIQYF
TRBD1	NA	TRBV29-1	TRBJ1-2	TGCAGCGTTGTTGTTCGGGACAGGGGGCTTGGCTACACCTTC	CSVVVRDRGLGYTF
NA	once	TRBV10-3	TRBJ2-7	TGTGCCATCAGCATATATTCCCGGGACGGAGCCTACGAGCAGTACTTC	CAISIYSRDGAYEQYF
NA	few	TRBV3-1	TRBJ1-5	TGTGCCAGCAGCCAACCTGGTAGCAATCAGCCCCAGCATTTT	CASSQPGSNQPQHF
TRBD1	NA	TRBV7-6	TRBJ1-1	TGTGCCAGCAGCTTAGAACCGACAGGGGACACTGAAGCTTTCTTT	CASSLEPTGDTEAFF
NA	few	TRBV15	TRBJ1-1	TGTGCCACCAGCAGAGATTTCGGGACCCTGAACACTGAAGCTTTCTTT	CATSRDFGTLNTEAFF
TRBD1	few	TRBV30	TRBJ1-2	TGTGCCTGGAGTGTAGCATTATTCCAGGGACAGGGGCTACTCAACTATGGCTACACCTTC	CAWSVALFQGQGLLNYGYTF
TRBD2	few	TRBV7-2	TRBJ2-3	TGTGCCAGCAGCTTCACGACTAGCGGCACAGATACGCAGTATTTT	CASSFTTSGTDTQYF
NA	once	TRBV19	TRBJ2-7	TGTGCCAGTAGCGTCGGGGGATACTACGAGCAGTACTTC	CASSVGGYYEQYF
TRBD1	few	TRBV27	TRBJ2-1	TGTGCCAGCAGTCCCCAACGTCGGACAGGGGCCTACAATGAGCAGTTCTTC	CASSPQRRTGAYNEQFF
TRBD1	NA	TRBV4-1	TRBJ1-2	TGCGCCAGCAGCCAAGAGGGACAGGGGGAGGGCTACACCTTC	CASSQEGQGEGYTF
TRBD1	many	TRBV7-2	TRBJ1-1	TGTGCCAGCAGCCCAGGGCTTCAGGACAGGGCCACCACTGAAGCTTTCTTT	CASSPGLQDRATTEAFF
NA	NA	TRBV7-3	TRBJ1-1	TGTGCCAGCAGCTTCGGAGGGGGAGAGTCTGAAGCTTTCTTT	CASSFGGGESEAFF
TRBD1	many	TRBV7-2	TRBJ1-2	TGTGCCAGCAGCCCCGGGACAGGGCTTGGATATGGCTACACCTTC	CASSPGTGLGYGYTF
NA	once	TRBV10-3	TRBJ2-1	TGTGCCATCGGTGAGTCGGGGGCGTATTCCTACAATGAGCAGTTCTTC	CAIGESGAYSYNEQFF
NA	NA	TRBV29-1	TRBJ1-1	TGCAGCGTTCTCCGCCTCCGGGGCCACACTGAAGCTTTCTTT	CSVLRLRGHTEAFF
TRBD1	few	TRBV12-3/TRBV12-4	TRBJ1-2	TGTGCCAGCAGTACAGGGGGCACTGGCTACACCTTC	CASSTGGTGYTF
NA	NA	TRBV20-1	TRBJ1-5	TGCAGTGCTAGAGATCAGCGGACAGCGGAACGACAGCCCCAGCATTTT	CSARDQRTAERQPQHF
TRBD1	many	TRBV7-3	TRBJ1-1	TGTGCCAGCAGCGACCCTCCCGGACAGGGCGCCCTGCCTTTCTTT	CASSDPPGQGALPFF
TRBD2	NA	TRBV28	TRBJ2-1	TGTGCCAGCAGTTTATATGCGGGGGTGAACTACAATGAGCAGTTCTTC	CASSLYAGVNYNEQFF
TRBD1	few	TRBV5-1	TRBJ2-1	TGCGCCAGCAGCGTTGGGACAGGGGGGAACAATGAGCAGTTCTTC	CASSVGTGGNNEQFF
NA	many	TRBV12-3/TRBV12-4	TRBJ2-7	TGTGCCAGCAGAAGCTCCTACGAGCAGTACTTC	CASRSSYEQYF
NA	many	TRBV6-5	TRBJ1-2	TGTGCCAGCAGTTACGCGATTAATGGGGGCTACACCTTC	CASSYAINGGYTF
NA	many	TRBV24-1	TRBJ2-3	TGTGCCACCAGTGCCTTAGATACGCAGTATTTT	CATSALDTQYF
NA	few	TRBV15	TRBJ2-6	TGTGCCACCTCACGAGGGGCCGGGGCCAACGTCCTGACTTTC	CATSRGAGANVLTF
NA	many	TRBV6-1	TRBJ2-5	TGTGCCAGCAGTGAAGCTGAGGTCGAGACCCAGTACTTC	CASSEAEVETQYF
TRBD2	once	TRBV2	TRBJ2-1	TGTGCCAGCAGTGAAGGTCTAGCGGGGGAATTTTCCTACAATGAGCAGTTCTTC	CASSEGLAGEFSYNEQFF
TRBD1	NA	TRBV29-1	TRBJ1-1	TGCAGCGTTGACCCAGGGGGCGTAACTGAAGCTTTCTTT	CSVDPGGVTEAFF